This T cell receptor (beta chain) was observed in a study of CD4 and CD8 cells across lung adenocarcinoma regions. CDR3 length: 14 residues. In germline, CDR1 is WNHNN, CDR2 SYGVQD (reference sequence). The patients had localized lung adenocarcinoma, a non-small cell subtype. MiXCR, run by TCRdb on the PCR reads, gives a single entry per CDR3 protein. The sample shows 9,500 to 12,000 distinct CDR3 sequences, about 55% of them seen only once. The chain carries TRBV10-1 and TRBJ2-4, with 10 nucleotides matching TRBD2. The sample was CD4+ T cells from the center of a lung tumor. The clonotype was recovered from a male donor with lung adenocarcinoma. The CD4 and CD8 labels of this study may be unreliable. CDR3 protein: CARQREGAQNIQYF. The CDR3 region has the DNA TGCGCGAGGCAGCGGGAGGGTGCCCAAAACATTCAGTACTTC.